This T cell receptor beta chain was captured by sequencing in a study of cytomegalovirus exposure and HLA in healthy donors. Study results and limitations: Prediction of most subjects' HLA-A and HLA-B alleles by TCR beta sequences was reportedly accurate.

PCR was performed using 60 Vbeta and 13 Jbeta primers. Generated by immunoSEQ multiplex PCR, the TCRdb table keeps only in-frame clones and is missing some. Its table lists around 100,000 clones. Concerning this clone itself: The antigen is undetermined.

Germline CDR1 SNHLY, CDR2 FYNNEI. Trimming removed 4 bases from V and 1 base from J, with 7 bases in between. CDR3 length equals 13 residues. This sequence was found in a man aged 50 to 59 in good health and CMV-seronegative. Sequencing was performed on PBMCs. The V call is TRBV2, the J call TRBJ1-1; D remains unclear. CDR3 residues: CASSAEANTEAFF. In nucleotides, the CDR3 is TGTGCCAGCAGTGCTGAAGCGAACACTGAAGCTTTCTTT.